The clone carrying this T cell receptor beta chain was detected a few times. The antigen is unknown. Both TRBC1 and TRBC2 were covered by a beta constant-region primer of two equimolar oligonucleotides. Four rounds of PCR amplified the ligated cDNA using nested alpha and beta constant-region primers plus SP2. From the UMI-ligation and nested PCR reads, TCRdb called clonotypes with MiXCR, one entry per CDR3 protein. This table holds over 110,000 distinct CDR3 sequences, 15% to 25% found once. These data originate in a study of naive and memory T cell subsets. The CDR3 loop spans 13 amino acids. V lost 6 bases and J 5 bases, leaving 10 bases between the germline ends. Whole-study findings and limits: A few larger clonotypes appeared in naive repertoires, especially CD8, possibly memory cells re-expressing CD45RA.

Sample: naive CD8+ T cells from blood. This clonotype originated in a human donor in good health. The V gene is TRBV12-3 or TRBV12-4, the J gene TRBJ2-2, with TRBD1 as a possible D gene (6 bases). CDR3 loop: CASRNTGTGELFF. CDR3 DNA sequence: TGTGCCAGCAGAAACACAGGGACCGGGGAGCTGTTTTTT.